This TCR beta chain was sequenced for a study of cytomegalovirus exposure and HLA in healthy donors. CDR3 length: 14 residues. With 5 bases removed from V and 2 bases from J, the gap between germline ends came to 13 bases. CDR1 SGHTA and CDR2 FQGNSA come from the germline V gene. This PCR relied on a set of 60 Vbeta primers and 13 Jbeta primers. Measured with immunoSEQ multiplex PCR; TCRdb has only the in-frame clones, and not every one. The sample shows 30,000 to 35,000 clones, more than 65% of them seen only once. The chain links TRBV7-2 to TRBJ2-7; D call uncertain. The TCR sequence derives from a woman aged 18-35 years in good health and CMV-seronegative. The sequenced sample consisted of PBMCs. The CDR3 DNA is TGTGCCAGCAGCATAGTCCCGTCGGCCTACGAGCAGTACTTC. Translating it yields CASSIVPSAYEQYF.